This T cell receptor (beta chain) was recorded in a study of CD4 T cells in relation to SARS-CoV-2 and coronaviruses. Naive and memory CD4+ T cell DNA was deep-sequenced without culture. Libraries were prepared by immunoSEQ multiplex PCR; TCRdb keeps only in-frame clonotypes and omits some of them. Among about 68,000 clones listed, 85% to 95% were seen once. Comments on this clone: Other DNA sequences in this sample translate to the same CDR3.

The length of the CDR3 is 14 residues. V was pared by 5 bases and J by 0 bases, with 9 bases between. The germline CDR1 and CDR2 sequences are SGHTA and FQGTGA. Before the COVID-19 pandemic, during about 2011-2019, CD4+ T cells were taken from unexposed donors. Naive and memory CD4+ T cells were separated from cryopreserved PBMCs. The chain couples TRBV7-3 to TRBJ2-3; D not certain. Sequenced material: naive CD4+ T cells from PBMCs. Documented subset: naive CD4+ T cells isolated by negative enrichment. The receptor comes from a human donor in good health. The chain's CDR3 is CASSSQASTDTQYF. As DNA, the CDR3 is TGTGCCAGCAGCAGTCAGGCAAGCACAGATACGCAGTATTTT.